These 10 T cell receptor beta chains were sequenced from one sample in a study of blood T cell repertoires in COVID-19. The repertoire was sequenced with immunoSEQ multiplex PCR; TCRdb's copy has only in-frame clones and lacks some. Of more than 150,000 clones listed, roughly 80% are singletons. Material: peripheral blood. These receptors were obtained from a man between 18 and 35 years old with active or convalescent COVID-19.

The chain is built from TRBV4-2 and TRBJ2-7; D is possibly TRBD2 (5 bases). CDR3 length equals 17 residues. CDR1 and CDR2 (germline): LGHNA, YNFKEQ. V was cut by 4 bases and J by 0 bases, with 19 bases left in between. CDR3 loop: CASSRMVDAAGSYEQYF. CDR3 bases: TGTGCCAGCAGCCGAATGGTCGATGCGGCGGGCTCCTACGAGCAGTACTTC.

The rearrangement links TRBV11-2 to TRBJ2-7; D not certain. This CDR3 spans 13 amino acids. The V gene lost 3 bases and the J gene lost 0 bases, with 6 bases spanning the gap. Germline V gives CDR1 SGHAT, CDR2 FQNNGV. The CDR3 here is CASSFYVSYEQYF. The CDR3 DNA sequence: TGTGCCAGCAGCTTCTATGTCTCCTACGAGCAGTACTTC.

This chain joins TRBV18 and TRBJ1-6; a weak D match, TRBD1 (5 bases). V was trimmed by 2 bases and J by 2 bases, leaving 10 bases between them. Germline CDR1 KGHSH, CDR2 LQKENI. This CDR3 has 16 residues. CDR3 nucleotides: TGTGCCAGCTCACCAGGGGGGTCTACCTATAATTCACCCCTCCACTTT. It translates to CASSPGGSTYNSPLHF.

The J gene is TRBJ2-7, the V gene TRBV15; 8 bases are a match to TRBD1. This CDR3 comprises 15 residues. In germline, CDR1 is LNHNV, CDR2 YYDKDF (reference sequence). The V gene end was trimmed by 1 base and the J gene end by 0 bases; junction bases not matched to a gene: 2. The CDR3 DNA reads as TGTGCCACCAGCAGAGCACAGGGGGGCTCCTACGAGCAGTACTTC. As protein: CATSRAQGGSYEQYF.

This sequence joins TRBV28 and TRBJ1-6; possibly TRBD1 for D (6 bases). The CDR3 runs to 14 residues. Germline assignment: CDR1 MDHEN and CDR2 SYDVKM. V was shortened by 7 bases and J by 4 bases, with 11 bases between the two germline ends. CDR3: CASIRTDYNSPLHF. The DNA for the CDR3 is TGTGCCAGCATTAGGACAGATTATAATTCACCCCTCCACTTT.

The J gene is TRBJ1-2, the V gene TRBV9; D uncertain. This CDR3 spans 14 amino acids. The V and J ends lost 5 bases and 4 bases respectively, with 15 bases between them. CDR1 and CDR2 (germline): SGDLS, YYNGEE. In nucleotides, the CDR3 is TGTGCCAGCAGTAGAGACACAGCTTTCTATGGCTACACCTTC. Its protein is CASSRDTAFYGYTF.

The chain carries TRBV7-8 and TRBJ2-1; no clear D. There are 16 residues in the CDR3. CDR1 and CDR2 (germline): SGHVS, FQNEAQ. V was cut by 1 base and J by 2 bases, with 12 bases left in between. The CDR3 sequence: CASSLEASTAYNEQFF. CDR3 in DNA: TGTGCCAGCAGCTTAGAGGCGTCTACAGCCTACAATGAGCAGTTCTTC.

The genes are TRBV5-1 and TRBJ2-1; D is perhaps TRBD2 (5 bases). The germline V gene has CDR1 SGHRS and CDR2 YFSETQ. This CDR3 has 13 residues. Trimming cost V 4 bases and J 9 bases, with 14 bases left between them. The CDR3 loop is CASSHTTSTEQFF. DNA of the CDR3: TGCGCCAGCAGCCATACAACTAGTACTGAGCAGTTCTTC.

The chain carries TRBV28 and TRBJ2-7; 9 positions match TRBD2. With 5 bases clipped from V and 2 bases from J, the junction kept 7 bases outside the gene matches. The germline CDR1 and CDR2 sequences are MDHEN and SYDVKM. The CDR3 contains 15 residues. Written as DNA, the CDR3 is TGTGCCAGCAGTCCTCTAGCGGGACAACCCTACGAGCAGTACTTC. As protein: CASSPLAGQPYEQYF.

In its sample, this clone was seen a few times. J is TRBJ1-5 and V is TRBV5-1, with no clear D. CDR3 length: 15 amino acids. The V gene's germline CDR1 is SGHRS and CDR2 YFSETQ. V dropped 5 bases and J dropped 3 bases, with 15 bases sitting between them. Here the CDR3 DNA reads TGCGCCAGCAGGGAGGATTTGGGATTCAATCAGCCCCAGCATTTT. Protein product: CASREDLGFNQPQHF.